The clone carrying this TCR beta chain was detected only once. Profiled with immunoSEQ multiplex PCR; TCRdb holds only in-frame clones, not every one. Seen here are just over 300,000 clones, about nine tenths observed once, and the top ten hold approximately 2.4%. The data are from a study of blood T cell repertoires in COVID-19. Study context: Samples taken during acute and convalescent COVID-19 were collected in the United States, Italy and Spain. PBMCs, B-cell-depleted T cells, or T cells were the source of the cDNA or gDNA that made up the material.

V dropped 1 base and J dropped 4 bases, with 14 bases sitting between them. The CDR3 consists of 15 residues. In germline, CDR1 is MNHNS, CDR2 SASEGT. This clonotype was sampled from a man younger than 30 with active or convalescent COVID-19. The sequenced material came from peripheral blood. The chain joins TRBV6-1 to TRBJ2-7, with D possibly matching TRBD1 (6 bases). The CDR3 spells CASSEGVGAFYEQYF. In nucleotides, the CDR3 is TGTGCCAGCAGTGAAGGAGTGGGGGCTTTTTACGAGCAGTACTTC.